These 15 T cell receptor beta chains originate from one sample sequenced in a study of cytomegalovirus exposure and HLA in healthy donors. Researchers ran the PCR with 60 Vbeta and 13 Jbeta primers. Data came from immunoSEQ multiplex PCR; TCRdb stores just in-frame clones and leaves some out. This table holds some 150,000 clones, roughly 82% found once. Material for sequencing was PBMCs. These receptors came from a man aged 50-60 years in good health and CMV-seropositive.

J is TRBJ2-7 and V is TRBV5-4, with 15 bases fitting TRBD2. CDR3 length: 17 amino acids. CDR1 and CDR2 (germline): SGHNT, YYREEE (reference sequence). V lost 4 bases and J lost 0; bases outside the gene matches: 5. The CDR3 DNA reads as TGTGCCAGCAGCAGGGGACTAGCGGGGGGCGTCTCCTACGAGCAGTACTTC. Translation gives CASSRGLAGGVSYEQYF.

The J gene is TRBJ2-7, the V gene TRBV7-2; 11 bases align to TRBD1. V shed 1 base, J shed 3 bases, and the junction held 5 bases outside the gene matches. CDR1 and CDR2 from the germline V gene are SGHTA and FQGNSA. The CDR3 length is 16 residues. CDR3 sequence (DNA): TGTGCCAGCAGCTTAGAAGGGACAGGGGGGAGCTACGAGCAGTACTTC. Translated, it gives CASSLEGTGGSYEQYF.

In DNA, the CDR3 is TGTGCCATCAGTTGGGGGGATCAGGGACCCTATGGCTACACCTTC. Translation: CAISWGDQGPYGYTF. The rearrangement links TRBV10-3 to TRBJ1-2, with D perhaps matching TRBD1 (5 bases). V dropped 5 bases and J dropped 4 bases, with 17 bases sitting between them. The CDR3 covers 15 residues. CDR1 is ENHRY and CDR2 is SYGVKD in the germline V gene.

Of note for this clone: One junction end disagrees with the germline gene, perhaps due to a read error. The chain combines TRBV7-7 with TRBJ2-3, with D unresolved. The CDR3 has 16 amino acids. Looked up from germline, CDR1 is SSHAT and CDR2 is FNYEAQ (reference sequence). CDR3 nucleotides: TGTGCTAGCAGCCCCTTGTCTATATCCAGCACAGATACGCAGTATTTT. Residues: CASSPLSISSTDTQYF.

The chain is built from TRBV4-3 and TRBJ2-5, with D possibly TRBD1 on 6 matching bases. With the DNA end fitting TRBJ2-7 better, the J assignment may be wrong. The germline V gene has CDR1 LGHNA and CDR2 YSLEER. The CDR3 is 17 residues long. The DNA of the CDR3 is TGCGCCAGCAGCCAAGATAAAGGGGGTTCTAAAAGTTACGAGCAGTACTTC. This encodes CASSQDKGGSKSYEQYF.

The chain joins TRBV10-3 to TRBJ1-2; D gene unclear. V lost 4 bases, J lost 6 bases, and 27 bases lay in between. The germline CDR1 and CDR2 sequences are ENHRY and SYGVKD. This CDR3 contains 18 residues. CDR3 bases: TGTGCCATCAGTGTTAAGGTGTCGGGGTCAGGACTTGTGGATGGCTACACCTTC. It is translated as CAISVKVSGSGLVDGYTF.

This chain links TRBV18 with TRBJ2-7, with D hard to call. CDR3 size: 16 residues. CDR1 and CDR2 from the germline V gene are KGHSH and LQKENI. The V end was cut by 2 bases, the J end by 6 bases, with 20 bases between. The CDR3 DNA reads TGTGCCAGCTCACCAAGTCAAGTGTTCGTGTCGGGCGAGCAGTACTTC. Amino acids: CASSPSQVFVSGEQYF.

This clone is a singleton in its sample. This chain uses TRBV5-6 with TRBJ2-2, with 7 bases fitting TRBD2. The germline gives CDR1 SGHDT, CDR2 YYEEEE. Trimming cost V 2 bases and J 6 bases; bases outside gene matches: 13. The CDR3 is 17 residues long. CDR3 coding DNA: TGTGCCAGCAGCTTCCCCGGCGGGGCGGGAGTCTCCGGGGAGCTGTTTTTT. This gives the protein CASSFPGGAGVSGELFF.

This chain links TRBV2 with TRBJ1-6, with 10 positions matching TRBD1. CDR3 length equals 13 residues. After removal of 6 bases from V and 7 bases from J, the junction contained 0 bases not matched to a gene. Germline V lookup: CDR1 SNHLY, CDR2 FYNNEI. The DNA of the CDR3 is TGTGCCAGCAGGGGACAGGGGAATTCACCCCTCCACTTT. Protein: CASRGQGNSPLHF.

This chain links TRBV7-8 with TRBJ1-5, with unresolved D. CDR1 SGHVS and CDR2 FQNEAQ come from the germline V gene. Trimming shortened V by 0 bases and J by 0 bases, and 9 bases separated the two germline ends. The length of the CDR3 is 16 residues. As DNA, the CDR3 is TGTGCCAGCAGCTTAGCGCGCGAATATAGCAATCAGCCCCAGCATTTT. As protein: CASSLAREYSNQPQHF.

The rearrangement uses TRBV6-5 and TRBJ1-2, with TRBD1 identical over 8 bases. J gave up 8 bases and V 6 bases, and 8 bases lay outside the gene matches. The germline V gene encodes CDR1 MNHEY and CDR2 SVGAGI. CDR3 length: 13 residues. The CDR3 spells CASRTDRAGGYTF. In DNA form, the CDR3 reads TGTGCCAGCAGAACGGACAGGGCCGGAGGCTACACCTTC.

The chain links TRBV5-1 to TRBJ1-4; a weak D match, TRBD1 (5 bases). This CDR3 contains 17 residues. V gave up 0 bases and J gave up 0 bases, with 12 bases separating them. The germline V gene has CDR1 SGHRS and CDR2 YFSETQ. The CDR3: CASSLEGREATNEKLFF. The CDR3 DNA sequence: TGCGCCAGCAGCTTGGAGGGCAGGGAAGCAACTAATGAAAAACTGTTTTTT. Drawing the rest from reference TRBV5-1 and TRBJ1-4, the complete variable domain is KAGVTQTPRYLIKTRGQQVTLSCSPISGHRSVSWYQQTPGQGLQFLFEYFSETQRNKGNFPGRFSGRQFSNSRSEMNVSTLELGDSALYLCASSLEGREATNEKLFFGSGTQLSVL.

This clone was found a few times. J is TRBJ1-6 and V is TRBV6-5, with D maybe TRBD1 (5 bases). CDR3 length: 13 amino acids. V shed 5 bases and J shed 10 bases, with 12 bases lying between them. In germline, CDR1 is MNHEY, CDR2 SVGAGI. This CDR3 reads CASSGQGRSPLHF. For the CDR3, the DNA is TGTGCCAGCAGTGGTCAGGGTCGGTCACCCCTCCACTTT.

J is TRBJ2-2 and V is TRBV6-6; TRBD2 agrees at 8 bases. The CDR3 is 15 residues long. J lost 7 bases, V lost 2 bases, and 6 bases had no gene match. From germline, CDR1 is MNHNY and CDR2 SVGAGI (reference sequence). DNA of the CDR3: TGTGCCAGCAGTTACGCACGGGGGGGAGTCGGGGAGCTGTTTTTT. It codes for CASSYARGGVGELFF.

The V gene is TRBV9, the J gene TRBJ1-4, with no clear D. The CDR3 has 16 amino acids. The V gene's germline CDR1 is SGDLS and CDR2 YYNGEE. The V end lost 0 bases, the J end lost 4 bases, and 13 bases lay between the germline ends. CDR3 loop: CASSVGASSFNEKLFF. DNA of the CDR3: TGTGCCAGCAGCGTAGGCGCGTCGTCATTTAATGAAAAACTGTTTTTT.